The entry that follows covers one T cell receptor beta chain sequence. One entry per CDR3 protein results from TCRdb running MiXCR on the 5' RACE reads. The sample consists of about 1.7 million distinct CDR3 sequences, under 35% of them appearing once. This sample is part of a study of identical twins. Germline lookup yields CDR1 SGHRS and CDR2 YFSETQ. The ends lost 3 bases at V and 3 bases at J; junction bases unmatched: 13. The CDR3 loop spans 17 amino acids. The gene calls are TRBV5-1 and TRBJ2-7, with 9 bases matching TRBD2. The TCR originated in a newborn girl in good health. Sequenced input: cord blood. CDR3 nucleotides: TGCGCCAGCAGCTCACCTACTAGCGGGCGTGCCCTCTACGAGCAGTACTTC. Protein: CASSSPTSGRALYEQYF.